These 2 T cell receptor beta chains were sequenced from one sample in a study of neurological immune-mediated disorders. In TCRdb, the 5' RACE reads were re-called with MiXCR into one record per CDR3 protein. The data contain 55,000 to 70,000 distinct CDR3 sequences, roughly 10% of them seen just once; the ten biggest clones take up 6.6%. Time point meaning: longitudinal time-point 1 (baseline). The specimen was PBMCs. Receptor source: a male donor with HTLV-1-associated myelopathy (HAM/TSP).

This clonotype was seen many times. The chain joins TRBV6-5 to TRBJ2-7, with D perhaps matching TRBD2 (5 bases). Trimming shortened V by 4 bases and J by 5 bases, and 24 bases separated the two germline ends. CDR3 length equals 17 residues. Looked up from germline, CDR1 is MNHEY and CDR2 is SVGAGI. The CDR3 DNA reads as TGTGCCAGCAGTTGGGCCTCGCTCACCGGGGTCCTCGACGAGCAGTACTTC. Its translation is CASSWASLTGVLDEQYF.

This clonotype showed up many times. The J gene is TRBJ1-1, the V gene TRBV5-1; the D gene is possibly TRBD1 (5 bases). The germline CDR1 and CDR2 sequences are SGHRS and YFSETQ. The CDR3 runs 17 residues. Trimming cost V 5 bases and J 0 bases, with 20 bases left between them. The CDR3 bases are TGCGCCAGCAGACCCACAGGCTCCATTTCTATGAACACTGAAGCTTTCTTT. Translated, it gives CASRPTGSISMNTEAFF.